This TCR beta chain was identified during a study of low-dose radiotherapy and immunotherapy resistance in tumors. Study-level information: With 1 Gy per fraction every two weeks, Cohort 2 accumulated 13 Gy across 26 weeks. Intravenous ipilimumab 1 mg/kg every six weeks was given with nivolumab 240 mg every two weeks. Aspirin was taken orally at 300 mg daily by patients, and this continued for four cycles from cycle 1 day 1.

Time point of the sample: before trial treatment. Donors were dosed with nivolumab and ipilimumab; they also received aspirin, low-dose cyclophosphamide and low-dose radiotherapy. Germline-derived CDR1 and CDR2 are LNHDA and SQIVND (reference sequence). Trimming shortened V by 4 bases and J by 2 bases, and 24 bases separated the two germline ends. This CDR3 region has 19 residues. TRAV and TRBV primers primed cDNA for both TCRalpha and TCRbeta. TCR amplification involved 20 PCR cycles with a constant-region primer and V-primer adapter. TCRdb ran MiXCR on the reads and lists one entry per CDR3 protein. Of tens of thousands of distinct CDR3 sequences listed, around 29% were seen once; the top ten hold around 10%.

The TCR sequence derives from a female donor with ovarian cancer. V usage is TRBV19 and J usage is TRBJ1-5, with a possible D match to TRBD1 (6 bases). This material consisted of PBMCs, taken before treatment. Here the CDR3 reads CASSRERGGQGLGNQPQHF. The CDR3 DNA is TGTGCCAGTAGTAGGGAGAGGGGTGGTCAGGGGCTGGGCAATCAGCCCCAGCATTTT.